The 14 T cell receptor beta chains given below trace back to one sample, sequenced in a study of T cell responses to AZD1222 COVID-19 vaccine. The data were produced by immunoSEQ multiplex PCR, yet TCRdb's version contains in-frame clones alone and is incomplete. The table has 100,000 to 140,000 clones, around 87% seen once. The input for sequencing was peripheral blood, taken on day 0 of AZD1222 vaccination. These receptors were collected from an adult in good health.

V and J are TRBV4-3 and TRBJ2-1; D is undetermined. Per the germline V gene, CDR1 is LGHNA and CDR2 is YSLEER. Trimming took off 4 bases at V and 6 bases at J, with 10 bases between the two ends. This CDR3 is 13 amino acids long. CDR3: CASSRSRGNEQFF. For the CDR3, the DNA is TGCGCCAGCAGCCGTTCTCGCGGCAATGAGCAGTTCTTC.

V gene TRBV7-2 combines with J gene TRBJ2-5; D may be TRBD1 (6 bases). CDR3 length: 14 residues. V lost 5 bases to trimming and J lost 10 bases, with 20 bases between them. Germline loops: CDR1 SGHTA, CDR2 FQGNSA. The CDR3 here is CASSPGARGQIQYF. In DNA form, the CDR3 reads TGTGCCAGCAGCCCAGGGGCCAGGGGCCAGATCCAGTACTTC.

This clone was seen just once. The rearrangement joins TRBV19 to TRBJ2-7; 8 positions agree with TRBD1. Germline V gene data show CDR1 as LNHDA and CDR2 as SQIVND (reference sequence). This CDR3 is built from 15 residues. V was clipped by 5 bases and J by 0 bases; unmatched bases: 6. The CDR3 region has the DNA TGTGCCAGTAGTCCGGGGACAGGAGCCTCCTACGAGCAGTACTTC. Protein sequence: CASSPGTGASYEQYF.

V and J are TRBV9 and TRBJ1-2; D is possibly TRBD1 (5 bases). The V end lost 0 bases, the J end lost 4 bases, and 13 bases lay between the germline ends. CDR1 is SGDLS and CDR2 is YYNGEE in the germline V gene. The CDR3 loop spans 15 amino acids. The CDR3 sequence is CASSVDLGGIYGYTF. DNA for the CDR3: TGTGCCAGCAGCGTAGATCTGGGGGGAATCTATGGCTACACCTTC.

The rearrangement joins TRBV11-2 to TRBJ1-1, with a tentative D call TRBD1 (5 bases). This CDR3 region has 15 residues. Germline V gives CDR1 SGHAT, CDR2 FQNNGV. Trimming left V 5 bases short and J 0 bases short, with 13 bases between. CDR3 sequence: CASSPGGTVNTEAFF. The CDR3, as DNA: TGTGCCAGCAGCCCGGGGGGGACCGTGAACACTGAAGCTTTCTTT.

This clone was seen a handful of times. This sequence joins TRBV4-3 and TRBJ2-1; no firm D call. This CDR3 is built from 15 residues. CDR1 LGHNA and CDR2 YSLEER come from the germline V gene. V was clipped by 0 bases and J by 5 bases, with 11 bases between them. The CDR3 DNA follows: TGCGCCAGCAGCCAAGAAACGGGCGCGCACAATGAGCAGTTCTTC. Encoded protein: CASSQETGAHNEQFF.

J is TRBJ2-7 and V is TRBV28, with D perhaps given as TRBD1 or TRBD2 (5 bases each). CDR1 is MDHEN and CDR2 is SYDVKM in the germline V gene. The CDR3 consists of 17 residues. The V and J ends lost 7 bases and 4 bases respectively, with 26 bases between them. The CDR3 loop is CASTLYRTGTRIYEQYF. The CDR3 nucleotides read TGTGCCAGCACCCTATACCGCACGGGGACCAGGATATACGAGCAGTACTTC.

The chain joins TRBV3-1 (or the pseudogene TRBV3-2) to TRBJ2-2, with D tentatively TRBD2 (5 bases). The CDR3 length is 16 residues. Per the germline V gene, CDR1 is LGHDT and CDR2 is YNNKEL (reference sequence). With 0 bases removed from V and 1 base from J, the gap between germline ends came to 9 bases. The CDR3 region is CASSQDPGGNTGELFF. CDR3 coding DNA: TGTGCCAGCAGCCAAGATCCCGGAGGGAACACCGGGGAGCTGTTTTTT.

This chain links TRBV6-1 with TRBJ2-7, with D hard to call. This CDR3 comprises 10 residues. The V end was cut by 3 bases, the J end by 3 bases, with 0 bases between. Germline lookup yields CDR1 MNHNS and CDR2 SASEGT. CDR3 protein: CASSDYEQYF. The CDR3 coding sequence is TGTGCCAGCAGTGACTACGAGCAGTACTTC.

The chain joins TRBV4-1 to TRBJ1-1, with 8 bases lining up with TRBD1. There are 16 residues in the CDR3. CDR1 and CDR2 from the germline V gene are MGHRA and YSYEKL. V shed 1 base, J shed 8 bases, and the junction held 12 bases outside the gene matches. The CDR3 spells CASSQGRGLALLEAFF. Here the CDR3 DNA reads TGCGCCAGCAGCCAAGGCAGGGGGCTTGCCTTGTTAGAAGCTTTCTTT.

The chain is built from TRBV10-3 and TRBJ2-7, with 8 nucleotides matching TRBD2. V lost 9 bases and J lost 4; bases outside the gene matches: 14. Germline assignment: CDR1 ENHRY and CDR2 SYGVKD. This CDR3 contains 15 residues. The CDR3 loop is CAMGGHSGAKYEQYF. In DNA form, the CDR3 reads TGTGCCATGGGGGGCCATAGCGGGGCCAAATACGAGCAGTACTTC.

The chain recombines TRBV7-9 with TRBJ1-3; the D gene is possibly TRBD1 (6 bases). Germline CDR1 SEHNR, CDR2 FQNEAQ (reference sequence). V lost 2 bases, J lost 0 bases, and 17 bases lay in between. The CDR3 extends over 18 amino acids. The CDR3 coding sequence is TGTGCCAGCAGCTTACTCCCGACAGGAAAGAGCTCTGGAAACACCATATATTTT. Protein sequence: CASSLLPTGKSSGNTIYF.

V gene TRBV7-2 combines with J gene TRBJ2-3; TRBD2 aligns across 16 bases. This CDR3 has 19 residues. Germline-derived CDR1 and CDR2 are SGHTA and FQGNSA. The J segment lost 1 base and the V segment lost 4 bases, leaving 8 bases of the junction unmatched. The CDR3 nucleotides are TGTGCCAGCAGCTCTGCCGGGACTAGCGGGGGGGCCGGCACAGATACGCAGTATTTT. Amino acids: CASSSAGTSGGAGTDTQYF.

The chain couples TRBV9 to TRBJ2-7; possibly TRBD1 for D (5 bases). Germline values: CDR1 SGDLS, CDR2 YYNGEE. The V gene lost 0 bases and the J gene lost 7 bases, with 14 bases spanning the gap. This CDR3 is built from 14 residues. Here the CDR3 reads CASSVEWGATEQYF. CDR3 DNA: TGTGCCAGCAGCGTAGAGTGGGGCGCGACTGAGCAGTACTTC.